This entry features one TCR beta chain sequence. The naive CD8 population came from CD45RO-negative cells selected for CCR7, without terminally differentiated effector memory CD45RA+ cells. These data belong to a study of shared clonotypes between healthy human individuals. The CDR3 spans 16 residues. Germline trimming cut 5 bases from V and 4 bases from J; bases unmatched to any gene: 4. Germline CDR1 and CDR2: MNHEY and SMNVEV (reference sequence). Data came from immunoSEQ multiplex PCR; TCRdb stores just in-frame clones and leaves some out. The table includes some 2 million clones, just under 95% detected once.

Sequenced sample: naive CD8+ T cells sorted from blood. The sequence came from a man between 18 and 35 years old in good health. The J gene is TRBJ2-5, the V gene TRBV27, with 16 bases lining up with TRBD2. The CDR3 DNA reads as TGTGCCAGCAGTCCGGGACTAGCGGGAGGGGGAGAGACCCAGTACTTC. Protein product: CASSPGLAGGGETQYF.